The T cell receptor (beta chain) described here comes from a study of shared clonotypes between healthy human individuals. Turning to the study itself: Sampling drew on donors who were two women and three men aged 18 to 49. Notes on the study in general: Richness estimates generally favored naive over memory subsets. The small donor group covered limited genetic and exposure diversity.

The germline V gene has CDR1 SEHNR and CDR2 FQNEAQ (reference sequence). V was cut by 1 base and J by 10 bases, with 8 bases left in between. The CDR3 runs to 12 residues. As to this clone: Its target is unknown.

Generated by immunoSEQ multiplex PCR, the TCRdb table keeps only in-frame clones and is missing some. The sample has almost 750,000 clones, just under 75% seen once. CD4+ cells were split into CD45RA+ naive and CD45RA-negative memory subsets. Sample: memory CD4+ T cells sorted from blood. Subset given: CD45RA-negative fraction. This receptor was taken from a woman in her 30s in good health. This sequence joins TRBV7-9 and TRBJ2-1, with D unclear. CDR3 nucleotides: TGTGCCAGCAGCTTAGAGAGAACCGAGCAGTTCTTC. Its translation is CASSLERTEQFF.